This note documents a single T cell receptor beta chain sequence. The target of this receptor is not known. The data are from a study of cytomegalovirus exposure and HLA in healthy donors (dated 2017 in TCRdb). Some background on the complete study: An earlier analysis of some 600 of the donors reported 250 to 350 Gb of sequence data and some 110 million unique TCR beta sequences obtained from 180 million or so T cells. Using immunosequencing, the study profiled T cell repertoires from fewer than 850 subjects and related those repertoires to cytomegalovirus serostatus. HLA typing covered class I and class II loci at four-digit resolution. A later genetic analysis used genome-wide SNP genotypes for about 65% of the roughly 670 donors, treating that subset as a discovery cohort. To decide whether each TCR beta V gene segment behaved as functional or pseudogenic, an earlier analysis of some 540 of the donors relied on high-throughput TCR beta sequencing. Typing coverage differed by locus: A, B, C, DRB1 and DQB1 were typed in about 620-630 donors, DQA1 in 522, DPA1 in approximately 600, and DPB1 in approximately 450. Roughly 5 DR-DQ haplotypes were treated as single units for association and clustering because of strong linkage in the cohort. Alongside the repertoire data, information on donor age, sex, ethnicity and CMV serostatus was compiled. Across approximately 400 genotyped donors of the cohort, an average of approximately 220,000 unique TCR beta nucleotide sequences per donor were sequenced, and 15% to 20% of those sequences were non-productive. Of the approximately 400 genotyped donors, roughly 85% fell in the genetic ancestry cluster associated with self-reported Caucasian donors. Besides the first cohort of about 730 subjects, a separate validation cohort made up of 120 or so different subjects was used. To predict cytomegalovirus infection status, the study brought together high-throughput TCR immunosequencing, statistical association of individual TCRs with disease status, and machine learning. In a later analysis, previously published TCR beta repertoires from 550 to 700 donors were re-analyzed and high-resolution HLA genotyping was added so that TCR occurrence patterns could be studied. All discovery cohort repertoires had been generated using a single sequencing platform. Rather than drawing on any new phenotypic data, the later analysis identified candidate immune exposures from TCR beta sequences and the way those sequences occurred across donors. An early release covering 500 to 750 HLA-typed donors comprised about 320 gigabases of sequencing data and some 79 million unique TCR sequences. The study aimed to test whether signatures of past pathogen exposure could be identified by cataloging public T cell receptors.

The cohort consisted of approximately 670 healthy bone marrow donors. At the time of sampling, every cohort member was nominally healthy, though immune exposures that went unrecorded were likely present. The donor tested CMV seropositive, placing the donor among the 289 seropositive members of the cohort. Every donor gave a peripheral blood sample, and the peripheral blood mononuclear cells from that sample were used for TCR beta sequencing. The Qiagen DNeasy Blood Extraction Kit was used to extract genomic DNA from the blood cell samples. Findings and caveats that apply to the study as a whole: A further reported finding was that TCR beta sequences accurately predicted the HLA-A and HLA-B alleles for most subjects in the first cohort. An association between a missense DCLRE1C variant and V-gene and J-gene trimming of TCR beta chains was found in a later genetic analysis and replicated in an independent cohort. In a later analysis, around 15,000 TCR beta sequences were associated with specific HLA alleles at a false discovery rate of 0.05. Linkage disequilibrium might explain the correlated functional status among segregating V segments, but an unknown experimental factor could not be ruled out. In an earlier analysis of about 600 of the donors, most TCR beta V segments appeared in productive rearrangements about 87% or about 30% of the time, broadly matching IMGT annotations. A cluster of highly shared sequence variants was judged likely to be a technical artifact of the sequencing pipeline. In a later analysis, several top co-occurrence clusters were reported to appear linked to parvovirus B19, influenza, CMV and Epstein-Barr virus. Because counts were too low, roughly 17 rarely observed V segments, including chromosome 9 orphons, were left out of the earlier analysis of roughly 600 of the donors. Only TCR beta chains were sequenced in this cohort, and the absence of alpha or paired-chain data limited detectable features. Across donors, most TCR sequences were observed very rarely, whereas some public TCRs were present in many individuals. Immune exposure information for the cohort was limited to CMV serostatus. The authors suggested that the approach could potentially be extended to other disease states and immunological phenotypes. Compared with the roughly 670-donor mean, donors in an Asian-associated ancestry cluster had fewer N-insertions in productive TCRs, according to a later genetic analysis. Because some donors lacked HLA typing at each locus, the association tests relied only on the typed subset. The study listed 150 to 200 TCR beta chains as associated with cytomegalovirus. The 87-base-pair reads could not distinguish some IMGT-functional V segments, including TRBV6-2 and TRBV6-3, so those segments were excluded. In a later analysis, HLA-associated TCR beta chains showed more clonal expansion and lower generation probabilities than non-associated chains that were equally common. When HLA alleles, especially DR and DQ, strongly co-occurred, TCR associations were difficult to assign to individual alleles. The classifier was reported to diagnose cytomegalovirus status with high specificity and sensitivity in both the original cohort and the validation cohort. According to a later analysis, most CMV-associated TCR beta chains appeared to be HLA-restricted, and the HLA associations seemed to be driven largely by CMV exposure. In vitro tests confirmed that three of the cytomegalovirus-associated TCR beta chains recognize cytomegalovirus antigens. The presence/absence analyses assumed that sequencing depth was roughly uniform across donors, and that assumption may not be true. According to a later analysis, TCR association rates differed among HLA loci, with DRB1 alleles showing the most associated TCRs and HLA-C alleles showing the fewest.

Library preparation was by the immunoSEQ multiplex PCR assay. A mixture of 60 forward primers for TCR Vbeta segments and 13 reverse primers for TCR Jbeta segments was used in the multiplex PCR. A multiplex PCR assay on genomic DNA amplified the CDR3 region of rearranged TCR beta genes. Amplified TCR beta libraries were sequenced as 87-base-pair reads on the Illumina HiSeq System. As for the original processing: A later analysis counted tens of millions of unique TCR beta chains across the 600 to 850 repertoires, and around 12 million of these chains were shared by at least two donors. Raw reads were error-corrected and collapsed into unique sequences with a nearest-neighbor algorithm that merged closely related sequences to remove PCR and sequencing errors. V, D and J gene segments were assigned by aligning CDR3 sequences to IMGT reference sequences. Each retained sequence needed at least a six-nucleotide match to both a V gene segment and a J gene segment. Rearrangements were classified as productive when the CDR3 lacked stop codons and remained in frame with V and J, and all other rearrangements were classified as non-productive. Following IMGT convention, CDR3 was defined as the stretch from the second conserved V-encoded cysteine to the conserved J-encoded phenylalanine. The earlier analysis of around 640 of the donors excluded sequences that lacked an unambiguous match to a single V gene segment. An earlier analysis of some 500 of the donors classified V segments as functional when productive rearrangements were above 56.7% and as segregating when the standard deviation between donors was above 5%. A statistical classification framework was built to diagnose cytomegalovirus status from the catalog of TCR beta chain sequences. V and J gene assignment, in a later analysis, came from comparing TCR nucleotide sequences with IMGT/GENE-DB human TR gene sequences. Using the TCRdist pipeline, a later analysis assigned CDR3 sequences along with most-parsimonious VDJ recombination scenarios. In a later analysis, each TCR beta chain was defined by its CDR3 amino acid sequence together with its V-gene family, and reads without a unique V-gene family were excluded. As a way to deal with suspected cross-contamination and a sequencing artifact, a later analysis dropped approximately 570 nucleotide sequences that were highly shared and had low generation probability. In a later analysis, a clonal expansion index was calculated for each public chain from normalized within-repertoire ranks of inferred template counts. A later analysis computed generation probabilities with a VDJ recombination model fitted to out-of-frame rearrangements, and checked the results against IGoR. Hypergeometric tests were used in a later analysis to score TCR-TCR, TCR-HLA and TCR-CMV co-occurrence, with a repertoire-size bias correction applied to the TCR pairs. To estimate false discovery rates, a later analysis permuted the HLA or CMV assignments 20 times. In a later analysis, co-occurring TCRs were grouped using DBSCAN, with TCRdist sequence similarity added in when clustering inside HLA-allele-positive subsets. For co-occurrence clustering, repertoires with fewer than 30,000 or more than 120,000 public chains were excluded, along with a handful of repertoires with anomalous nucleotide sharing. TCRdb's version of the immuneACCESS table is confined to in-frame rearrangements and falls short of the full clone set. An unresolved V gene accounts for under half of the shortfall where checked; the remainder is of unknown origin. The V and J calls and clone size come from that table; D and trimming were worked out from the DNA. The table kept for this sample lists about 83,000 clones. The ten largest clones represent 3% to 4% of the sample.

The cysteine opens and the phenylalanine closes a CDR3 of 17 amino acids. Here the CDR3 DNA is all that survives: 51 bases in frame from base 1. V is trimmed back by 1 base and J by 7 bases, and the junction contains 12 bases that no gene match accounts for. CDR1 PRHDT and CDR2 FYEKMQ were looked up in the germline V gene (reference sequence). The chain employs TRBV13 and TRBJ2-1; TRBD2 aligns with 8 central bases. The sample comprised PBMCs. This clonotype was sampled from a man between 18 and 35 years old in good health and CMV-seropositive. DNA sequence: TGTGCCAGCAGCTTAGCATCTGCGGGAGGCTCGGGGAATGAGCAGTTCTTC. This gives the protein CASSLASAGGSGNEQFF.